This T cell receptor beta chain originates from a study of T cell repertoires in cytomegalovirus infection (dated by TCRdb to about 2019). For the wider study: Peptide stimulations targeted recently identified HLA-C-restricted CMV epitopes, whose presentation resists viral immunomodulation, together with well-studied HLA-B-restricted epitopes. Donor HLA type was relevant to the analysis, as public TCR beta signatures indicated carriage of CMV infection together with the matching HLA type.

About this clonotype: The target of this receptor is not known. The sample holds no much larger clone one base away, and base qualities are not on file.

Sequencing took place on an Illumina HiSeq 1500. TCRdb's own reprocessing of the public reads used fastp at Q25 and MiXCR and kept productive beta chains. Each CDR3 protein gets just one entry, which takes the most common genes and DNA from the rows behind it. This sample comprises around 100,000 distinct CDR3 sequences, 30% of them detected only once. Approximately 41% of the sample rests with the top ten. Counted from cysteine to phenylalanine, this CDR3 has 12 amino acids. Of all the DNA, just the CDR3 is kept, 36 bases in frame from base 1. Deletion took 6 bases off V and 6 bases off J, with a span of 11 bases between the germline ends. The CDR1 and CDR2 encoded by the germline V gene are SQVTM and ANQGSEA. What the study reported, not specific to this receptor: Carriers of CMV infection plus the relevant HLA type were discriminated by the cumulative frequency of public TCR beta family members in the study cohort and in an independent 352-donor cohort. The ex vivo response was dominated by HLA-C-restricted CMV-specific TCR beta clonotypes, which also provided the single most frequent clonotype in two of eight donors.

The label giving this sample's treatment or condition can be read as: in vitro stimulation with specific CMV peptide epitopes to enrich CMV-specific T cells. The specimen comprised CD8+ T cells from cultured PBMCs, sampled from culture after CMV antigen stimulation. The sequence is built from TRBV29-1 and TRBJ2-2; a weak D assignment points to TRBD1 (6 bases agree). The receptor was derived from a human donor in good health (CMV status not recorded). Some clones in this sample may be carry-over from other donors' samples. The CDR3 here reads CSVQGLPGELFF. The sequence in DNA is TGCAGCGTACAGGGTTTACCCGGGGAGCTGTTTTTT.